These T cell receptor beta chains were read from a single sample in a study of T cell repertoires in cytomegalovirus infection. Each CDR3 protein gets one entry after TCRdb re-called the reads with MiXCR. The sample contains 450,000 to 600,000 distinct CDR3 sequences, 11% of which appear only once. Material for sequencing was PBMCs. The receptors shown here come from a human donor in good health (CMV status not recorded). Some clones in this sample may be carry-over from other donors' samples. The CDR3 runs from the conserved cysteine through the conserved F or W. A D gene is named only where the DNA matches it firmly. Size is stated for part of the rows, as once, few or many counts, or as a class when the clone is expanded.

-	TRBV5-5	TRBJ2-1	many	CASSLEENLFNEQFF	TGTGCCAGCAGCTTAGAGGAGAACCTCTTCAATGAGCAGTTCTTC
TRBD1	TRBV6-2/TRBV6-3	TRBJ1-2	many	CASKRGRDRLSYGYTF	TGTGCCAGCAAGAGGGGACGGGACAGGCTTTCCTATGGCTACACCTTC
TRBD1	TRBV6-8	TRBJ1-6	-	CASSQGAEYSPLHF	TGTGCCAGCAGCCAGGGGGCTGAGTATTCACCCCTCCACTTT
TRBD2	TRBV20-1	TRBJ2-5	-	CSARGTSGQETQYF	TGCAGTGCTCGTGGAACTAGCGGACAAGAGACCCAGTACTTC
-	TRBV27	TRBJ1-1	few	CASCAPGGTEAFF	TGTGCCAGCTGCGCACCCGGAGGGACTGAAGCTTTCTTT
-	TRBV5-4	TRBJ2-7	-	CASSSQQGPPSYEQYF	TGTGCCAGCAGCTCCCAGCAAGGGCCCCCCTCCTACGAGCAGTACTTC
-	TRBV7-9	TRBJ1-5	many	CASSPSTGTNQPQHF	TGTGCCAGCAGCCCTAGTACAGGGACCAATCAGCCCCAGCATTTT
-	TRBV19	TRBJ2-3	many	CASISREDTQYF	TGTGCCAGTATTTCGAGGGAGGATACGCAGTATTTT
-	TRBV28	TRBJ2-2	many	CASSFTGPNTGELFF	TGTGCCAGCAGTTTCACTGGCCCGAACACCGGGGAGCTGTTTTTT
TRBD2	TRBV5-1	TRBJ2-5	-	CASSAGLAGPQETQYF	TGCGCCAGCAGCGCGGGACTAGCGGGGCCCCAAGAGACCCAGTACTTC
-	TRBV7-8	TRBJ1-5	many	CASSSGTRTRISNQPQHF	TGTGCCAGCAGCTCGGGCACGCGTACAAGGATAAGCAATCAGCCCCAGCATTTT
-	TRBV7-2	TRBJ1-5	many	CASSLDWGPSNQPQHF	TGTGCCAGCAGCTTAGATTGGGGGCCCAGCAATCAGCCCCAGCATTTT
-	TRBV19	TRBJ2-7	many	CASSTRTPGAEQYF	TGTGCCAGTAGTACTAGGACCCCCGGAGCCGAGCAGTACTTC
TRBD2	TRBV5-4	TRBJ2-7	many	CASSLAGAGVKEQYF	TGTGCCAGCAGCTTGGCCGGGGCGGGAGTGAAAGAGCAGTACTTC
-	TRBV6-1	TRBJ1-2	many	CASRGNGDGYTF	TGTGCCAGCAGGGGGAACGGTGATGGCTACACCTTC
-	TRBV19	TRBJ2-1	-	CASSIGLISYNEQFF	TGTGCCAGTAGTATTGGGCTTATCTCCTACAATGAGCAGTTCTTC
-	TRBV3-1	TRBJ2-1	many	CASSQDTGFNEQFF	TGTGCCAGCAGCCAAGATACGGGCTTCAATGAGCAGTTCTTC
-	TRBV11-2	TRBJ2-2	many	CASSLTRLRPGELFF	TGTGCCAGCAGCTTGACCCGGCTCCGACCCGGGGAGCTGTTTTTT
TRBD1	TRBV5-1	TRBJ1-4	many	CASSLGQPNEKLFF	TGTGCCAGCAGCTTGGGACAGCCTAATGAAAAACTGTTTTTT
-	TRBV5-6	TRBJ1-1	-	CASRGKLNTEAFF	TGTGCCAGCAGGGGTAAATTGAACACTGAAGCTTTCTTT
-	TRBV19	TRBJ2-1	few	CASSMVGGPPNEQFF	TGTGCCAGTAGTATGGTGGGGGGCCCCCCCAATGAGCAGTTCTTC
-	TRBV10-3	TRBJ1-1	-	CAIARVESPEAFF	TGTGCCATTGCCCGGGTCGAAAGTCCTGAAGCTTTCTTT
-	TRBV7-2	TRBJ1-3	many	CASSPGQPSSGNTIYF	TGTGCCAGCAGCCCCGGGCAACCGAGCTCTGGAAACACCATATATTTT
TRBD1	TRBV29-1	TRBJ2-1	many	CSSLRTGDYNEQFF	TGCAGCTCTCTCAGGACAGGGGACTACAATGAGCAGTTCTTC
-	TRBV5-8	TRBJ2-1	-	CASSSDTSSYNEQFF	TGTGCCAGCAGCTCAGACACGAGCTCCTACAATGAGCAGTTCTTC
-	TRBV6-6	TRBJ2-6	few	CASSKRQLSGANVLTF	TGTGCCAGCAGTAAAAGACAGCTCTCTGGGGCCAACGTCCTGACTTTC
TRBD1	TRBV12-3/TRBV12-4	TRBJ1-2	many	CASSLRGTGDGYTF	TGTGCCAGCAGTCTCCGTGGGACAGGGGATGGCTACACCTTC
-	TRBV12-3/TRBV12-4	TRBJ2-2	many	CASSFLTPGGELFF	TGTGCCAGCAGTTTCTTGACCCCTGGCGGGGAGCTGTTTTTT
-	TRBV19	TRBJ1-1	many	CASSIGTGRNTEAFF	TGTGCCAGTAGTATTGGCACCGGGAGGAACACTGAAGCTTTCTTT
TRBD2	TRBV4-2	TRBJ2-1	-	CASSQDPAAGGRGEQFF	TGTGCCAGCAGCCAAGACCCGGCAGCGGGAGGGCGTGGTGAGCAGTTCTTC
-	TRBV20-1	TRBJ2-7	-	CSGGGQASYEQYF	TGCAGCGGGGGTGGGCAAGCCTCCTACGAGCAGTACTTC
-	TRBV12-3/TRBV12-4	TRBJ1-1	many	CASSRLTEAFF	TGTGCCAGCAGCCGACTCACTGAAGCTTTCTTT
TRBD1	TRBV6-1	TRBJ1-2	many	CASSGGGQGEGYTF	TGTGCCAGCAGTGGAGGTGGACAGGGCGAAGGCTACACCTTC
-	TRBV7-2	TRBJ1-1	-	CASSLVHTNTEAFF	TGTGCCAGCAGCTTAGTCCACACGAACACTGAAGCTTTCTTT
-	TRBV27	TRBJ1-1	many	CASSRGRGEAFF	TGTGCCAGCAGTCGCGGCAGGGGTGAAGCTTTCTTT
-	TRBV7-6	TRBJ1-1	many	CASSLLRARNTEAFF	TGTGCCAGCAGCTTATTGCGGGCCCGGAACACTGAAGCTTTCTTT
-	TRBV18	TRBJ1-4	many	CASSPPGPNEKLFF	TGTGCCAGCAGCCCGCCTGGCCCTAATGAAAAACTGTTTTTT
-	TRBV19	TRBJ1-1	-	CASSLYGSTEAFF	TGTGCCAGTAGTTTATATGGGTCCACTGAAGCTTTCTTT
-	TRBV7-2	TRBJ2-7	many	CASSLTGDSLHF	TGTGCCAGCAGCTTAACCGGAGACAGTCTGCACTTC
-	TRBV28	TRBJ1-4	many	CASRQNEKLFF	TGTGCCAGCAGGCAGAATGAAAAACTGTTTTTT
-	TRBV5-8	TRBJ1-1	many	CASKRSPSGNTEAFF	TGTGCCAGCAAGAGGAGTCCCAGCGGGAACACTGAAGCTTTCTTT
-	TRBV3-1	TRBJ2-3	many	CASSHTERGAGDTQYF	TGTGCCAGCAGCCATACGGAACGGGGGGCTGGAGATACGCAGTATTTT
TRBD1	TRBV18	TRBJ1-1	-	CASSPVTGDTEAFF	TGTGCCAGCTCACCGGTTACAGGGGACACTGAAGCTTTCTTT
-	TRBV20-1	TRBJ1-1	-	CSARDPTGNTEAFF	TGCAGTGCTAGAGACCCCACAGGGAACACTGAAGCTTTCTTT
-	TRBV7-2	TRBJ1-1	many	CASSFTRTEAFF	TGTGCCAGCAGCTTTACGAGAACTGAAGCTTTCTTT
-	TRBV11-2	TRBJ2-5	many	CASSGMVRGQETQYF	TGTGCCAGCAGCGGAATGGTACGGGGCCAAGAGACCCAGTACTTC
TRBD2	TRBV12-3/TRBV12-4	TRBJ2-1	many	CASSFRAGGTYNEQFF	TGTGCCAGCAGTTTTCGGGCGGGAGGAACCTACAATGAGCAGTTCTTC
-	TRBV11-2	TRBJ2-7	-	CASSPPLLDSYEQYF	TGTGCCAGCAGCCCCCCCTTACTGGACAGCTACGAGCAGTACTTC
TRBD1	TRBV19	TRBJ1-2	many	CASSTDRAYGYTF	TGTGCCAGTAGTACAGACAGGGCGTATGGCTACACCTTC
-	TRBV29-1	TRBJ1-4	few	CSVEGGANEKLFF	TGCAGCGTTGAAGGGGGGGCAAATGAAAAACTGTTTTTT
-	TRBV5-5	TRBJ1-1	many	CASSLWRQLNTEAFF	TGTGCCAGCAGCTTGTGGCGGCAGCTTAACACTGAAGCTTTCTTT
TRBD2	TRBV7-6	TRBJ2-3	many	CASSLGPRRGRASDTQYF	TGTGCCAGCAGCTTAGGGCCCAGGCGCGGGAGGGCATCAGATACGCAGTATTTT
-	TRBV7-9	TRBJ2-7	many	CASSLAKNEQYF	TGTGCCAGCAGCTTAGCGAAGAACGAGCAGTACTTC
-	TRBV7-6	TRBJ2-5	many	CASSADQGDFQETQYF	TGTGCCAGCAGCGCAGACCAGGGGGACTTCCAAGAGACCCAGTACTTC
-	TRBV12-3/TRBV12-4	TRBJ1-1	many	CASRPPGQNTEAFF	TGTGCCAGCAGGCCACCGGGACAGAACACTGAAGCTTTCTTT
-	TRBV15	TRBJ1-6	-	CATSREGTLTSPLHF	TGTGCCACCAGCAGAGAAGGGACACTCACTTCACCCCTCCACTTT
-	TRBV28	TRBJ1-6	many	CASSFRDPWNSPLHF	TGTGCCAGCAGTTTCCGGGACCCTTGGAATTCACCCCTCCACTTT
-	TRBV7-2	TRBJ2-3	many	CASSLPTDTQYF	TGTGCCAGCAGCTTACCGACAGATACGCAGTATTTT